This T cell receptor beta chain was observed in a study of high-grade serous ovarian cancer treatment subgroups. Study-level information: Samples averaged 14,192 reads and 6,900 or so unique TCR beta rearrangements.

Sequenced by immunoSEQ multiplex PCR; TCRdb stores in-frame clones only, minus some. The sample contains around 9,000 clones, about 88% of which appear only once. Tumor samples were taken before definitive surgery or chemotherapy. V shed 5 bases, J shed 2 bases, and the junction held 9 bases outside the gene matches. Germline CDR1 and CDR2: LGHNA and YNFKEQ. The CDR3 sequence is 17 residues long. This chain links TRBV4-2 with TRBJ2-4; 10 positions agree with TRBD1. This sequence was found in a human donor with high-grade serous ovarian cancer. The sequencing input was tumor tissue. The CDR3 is CASSFLPGQGTKNIQYF. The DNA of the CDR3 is TGTGCCAGCAGCTTTCTTCCGGGACAGGGGACCAAAAACATTCAGTACTTC.